Below, 19 T cell receptor beta chains from the same sample are listed, as sequenced in a study of blood T cell repertoires in COVID-19 (dated by TCRdb to the early 2020s). Library preparation was by the immunoSEQ multiplex PCR assay. TCRdb mirrors the immuneACCESS table, restricted to in-frame sequences. Some clones are absent from its copies; in checked studies, under half trace to an unresolved V gene, and the reason for the others is unknown. The sample data list some 200,000 clones, and roughly 80% of these were observed just once. The ten top clones hold 0.95% of the sample. The sample consisted of peripheral blood. The receptors derive from a man aged 55-75 years with COVID-19, enrolled during active disease.

This clone showed up just once. The V gene is TRBV30, the J gene TRBJ1-4; TRBD1 is a possible D gene (5 bases). V was pared by 0 bases and J by 11 bases, with 13 bases between. This CDR3 spans 13 amino acids. The germline gives CDR1 GTSNPN, CDR2 SVGIG (reference sequence). CDR3 DNA sequence: TGTGCCTGGAGTGTACAGGCAGGGTCGAAACTGTTTTTT. This sequence encodes CAWSVQAGSKLFF. Full variable domain (missing parts from reference TRBV30 and TRBJ1-4): SQTIHQWPATLVQPVGSPLSLECTVEGTSNPNLYWYRQAAGRGLQLLFYSVGIGQISSEVPQNLSASRPQDRQFILSSKKLLLSDSGFYLCAWSVQAGSKLFFGSGTQLSVL.

This clone occurred once. This sequence joins TRBV19 and TRBJ1-5; D ambiguous. This CDR3 comprises 13 residues. The germline V and J ends were trimmed by 2 bases and 7 bases, with 9 bases remaining between them. CDR1 is LNHDA and CDR2 is SQIVND in the germline V gene (reference sequence). The CDR3: CASSIYTEQPQHF. CDR3 nucleotide sequence: TGTGCCAGTAGTATATATACGGAGCAGCCCCAGCATTTT.

The V gene is TRBV10-3, the J gene TRBJ2-3, with TRBD1 matching over 9 bases. V was clipped by 6 bases and J by 1 base; unmatched bases: 2. Germline CDR1 ENHRY, CDR2 SYGVKD. CDR3 length: 14 residues. This CDR3 is CAIRRDRGTDTQYF. CDR3 bases: TGTGCCATCAGGAGGGACAGGGGCACAGATACGCAGTATTTT.

This chain uses TRBV9 with TRBJ1-3; D call uncertain. V was cut by 4 bases and J by 1 base, with 18 bases left in between. In germline, CDR1 is SGDLS, CDR2 YYNGEE. CDR3 length: 17 residues. Here the CDR3 DNA reads TGTGCCAGCAGCCTTCCTCTCGTGGAGCCGTCTGGAAACACCATATATTTT. Amino acids: CASSLPLVEPSGNTIYF.

The rearrangement uses TRBV12-3 or TRBV12-4 and TRBJ1-1; D gene unclear. CDR3 length: 12 amino acids. Deletions cut 2 bases from V and 10 bases from J, with 11 bases between. CDR3 region: CASSLPPSGAFF. In DNA, the CDR3 is TGTGCCAGCAGTTTACCCCCGAGCGGAGCTTTCTTT.

The chain recombines TRBV30 with TRBJ1-2; TRBD1 matches 7 bases. V dropped 0 bases and J dropped 2; count of bases not matched to a gene: 6. The germline gives CDR1 GTSNPN, CDR2 SVGIG (reference sequence). This CDR3 comprises 15 residues. CDR3 nucleotide sequence: TGTGCCTGGAGTGTAACCGCGACAGGGAACTATGGCTACACCTTC. Its protein product is CAWSVTATGNYGYTF.

The chain joins TRBV6-1 to TRBJ1-1; 7 bases line up with TRBD1. V lost 2 bases to trimming and J lost 6 bases; unmatched junction nucleotides: 3. Germline values: CDR1 MNHNS, CDR2 SASEGT. This CDR3 has 13 residues. The CDR3 reads CASSEPGTAEAFF. The CDR3 nucleotides are TGTGCCAGCAGTGAACCCGGGACAGCTGAAGCTTTCTTT.

V and J are TRBV6-5 and TRBJ1-5, with D uncertain. The germline V gene has CDR1 MNHEY and CDR2 SVGAGI. This CDR3 is built from 15 residues. With 5 bases removed from V and 4 bases from J, the gap between germline ends came to 15 bases. DNA for the CDR3: TGTGCCAGCAGTCCGGGTAACCCAAGAAATCAGCCCCAGCATTTT. This gives the protein CASSPGNPRNQPQHF.

The count of this clone is one. The chain joins TRBV3-1 (or the pseudogene TRBV3-2) to TRBJ2-7, with TRBD1 as a possible D gene (6 bases). Trimming removed 1 base from V and 0 bases from J, with 10 bases in between. Germline loops: CDR1 LGHDT, CDR2 YNNKEL (reference sequence). CDR3 length equals 15 residues. Here the CDR3 reads CASSQGDTGSYEQYF. In DNA form, the CDR3 reads TGTGCCAGCAGCCAAGGGGACACCGGCTCCTACGAGCAGTACTTC.

There are a few counts of this clone. The rearrangement uses TRBV4-2 and TRBJ2-7, with D possibly matching TRBD2 (6 bases). V shed 2 bases and J shed 0 bases, with 8 bases lying between them. In germline, CDR1 is LGHNA, CDR2 YNFKEQ. The CDR3 loop spans 14 amino acids. CDR3 region: CASSQLATSYEQYF. CDR3 DNA: TGTGCCAGCAGCCAACTAGCGACCTCCTACGAGCAGTACTTC.

The chain uses TRBV6-6 and TRBJ1-1; 7 nucleotides agree with TRBD1. Germline CDR1 and CDR2: MNHNY and SVGAGI (reference sequence). CDR3 length equals 16 residues. V shed 9 bases and J 1 base; nucleotides not matched to a gene: 14. Here the CDR3 reads CASKNSGQAKNTEAFF. The CDR3 DNA is TGTGCCAGTAAAAATTCCGGACAGGCGAAGAACACTGAAGCTTTCTTT.

The chain links TRBV2 to TRBJ2-1, with D perhaps matching TRBD2 (7 bases). The CDR3 contains 12 residues. Germline lookup yields CDR1 SNHLY and CDR2 FYNNEI. The ends were cut back, 8 bases at V and 7 bases at J, with 12 bases in the middle. The CDR3 DNA follows: TGTGCCAGCGGGGAGGGGGGGAATGAGCAGTTCTTC. It codes for CASGEGGNEQFF.

The table lists this clone with a count of one. The rearrangement uses TRBV5-1 and TRBJ2-2, with no clear D. Per the germline V gene, CDR1 is SGHRS and CDR2 is YFSETQ. The CDR3 is made up of 15 amino acids. Trimming took 7 bases from V and 0 from J, leaving 13 bases between them. The CDR3: CASAQAQPNTGELFF. As DNA, the CDR3 is TGCGCCAGCGCCCAGGCTCAGCCGAACACCGGGGAGCTGTTTTTT.

The chain joins TRBV9 to TRBJ1-3; tentative D call: TRBD1 (5 bases). This CDR3 contains 17 residues. Germline CDR1 is SGDLS and CDR2 is YYNGEE. Trimming cost V 4 bases and J 0 bases, with 17 bases left between them. Here the CDR3 reads CASSTHTGESSGNTIYF. In nucleotides, the CDR3 is TGTGCCAGCAGCACCCATACAGGCGAGAGCTCTGGAAACACCATATATTTT.

The V call is TRBV3-1 (or the pseudogene TRBV3-2), the J call TRBJ1-2; tentative D call: TRBD1 (5 bases). The CDR3 length is 12 residues. The germline gives CDR1 LGHDT, CDR2 YNNKEL (reference sequence). The ends were cut back, 3 bases at V and 4 bases at J, with 6 bases in the middle. CDR3 nucleotides: TGTGCCAGCAGCCAGGACATCTATGGCTACACCTTC. It specifies CASSQDIYGYTF.

This chain uses TRBV29-1 with TRBJ1-1; TRBD1 matches 7 bases. This CDR3 contains 12 residues. Germline CDR1 SQVTM, CDR2 ANQGSEA. The V gene end was trimmed by 6 bases and the J gene end by 1 base; junction bases not matched to a gene: 2. The CDR3 bases are TGCAGCGTAGGGGGCTGGAACACTGAAGCTTTCTTT. It specifies CSVGGWNTEAFF.

V gene TRBV28 combines with J gene TRBJ1-5, with 7 bases aligning to TRBD1. The J segment lost 7 bases and the V segment lost 1 base, leaving 10 bases of the junction unmatched. The V gene's germline CDR1 is MDHEN and CDR2 SYDVKM. CDR3 length: 16 residues. For the CDR3, the DNA is TGTGCCAGCAGTTTATCAGGCCAGGGGGTCAGGCAGCCCCAGCATTTT. Its translation is CASSLSGQGVRQPQHF.

This chain connects TRBV28 to TRBJ1-5, with 7 bases identical to TRBD1. The CDR3 covers 17 residues. Per the germline V gene, CDR1 is MDHEN and CDR2 is SYDVKM. The ends lost 4 bases at V and 3 bases at J; junction bases unmatched: 12. The CDR3 reads CASSSRQDRAINQPQHF. The DNA for the CDR3 is TGTGCCAGCAGTTCTCGCCAAGACAGGGCGATCAATCAGCCCCAGCATTTT. Filled out from reference TRBV28 and TRBJ1-5, the complete variable domain reads DVKVTQSSRYLVKRTGEKVFLECVQDMDHENMFWYRQDPGLGLRLIYFSYDVKMKEKGDIPEGYSVSREKKERFSLILESASTNQTSMYLCASSSRQDRAINQPQHFGDGTRLSIL.

The CDR3 spells CASSLEKERVYGDRVVLTF. CDR3 coding DNA: TGTGCCAGCAGCTTGGAGAAAGAGAGAGTTTATGGGGACAGGGTTGTGCTCACCTTC. This chain joins TRBV5-6 and TRBJ1-2; TRBD1 aligns across 9 bases. Germline V lookup: CDR1 SGHDT, CDR2 YYEEEE. The V and J ends lost 0 bases and 13 bases, in that order; junction bases with no gene match: 25. The CDR3 sequence is 19 residues long. The variable domain in full, completed from reference TRBV5-6 and TRBJ1-2, reads DAGVTQSPTHLIKTRGQQVTLRCSPKSGHDTVSWYQQALGQGPQFIFQYYEEEERQRGNFPDRFSGHQFPNYSSELNVNALLLGDSALYLCASSLEKERVYGDRVVLTFGSGTRLTVV.